What follows is one T cell receptor (beta chain) and its context. Antigen specificity is unknown. These data come from a study of shared clonotypes between healthy human individuals. Several immunoSEQ plates held equal portions of the genomic DNA taken from each subset. Sequenced by immunoSEQ multiplex PCR; TCRdb stores in-frame clones only, minus some. The sample has about 2.3 million clones, approximately 93% seen once. Study outcomes and limitations: Shared clonotypes: roughly 4.5% naive CD4, under 4% naive CD8, 2.3% memory CD4, 0.4% to 0.45% memory CD8.

Germline-derived CDR1 and CDR2 are SGHRS and YFSETQ. V lost 0 bases to trimming and J lost 0 bases, with 15 bases between them. This CDR3 contains 18 residues. Sequenced material: naive CD4+ T cells from PBMCs. The subset denotes: CD45RA+ positively selected. The chain links TRBV5-1 to TRBJ2-2, with TRBD1 as a possible D gene (6 bases). This TCR came from a man between 18 and 35 years old in good health. Some clones in this sample may be carry-over from other donors' samples. Here the CDR3 reads CASSLVGGRPANTGELFF. The CDR3 bases are TGCGCCAGCAGCTTGGTAGGGGGTAGACCCGCGAACACCGGGGAGCTGTTTTTT.